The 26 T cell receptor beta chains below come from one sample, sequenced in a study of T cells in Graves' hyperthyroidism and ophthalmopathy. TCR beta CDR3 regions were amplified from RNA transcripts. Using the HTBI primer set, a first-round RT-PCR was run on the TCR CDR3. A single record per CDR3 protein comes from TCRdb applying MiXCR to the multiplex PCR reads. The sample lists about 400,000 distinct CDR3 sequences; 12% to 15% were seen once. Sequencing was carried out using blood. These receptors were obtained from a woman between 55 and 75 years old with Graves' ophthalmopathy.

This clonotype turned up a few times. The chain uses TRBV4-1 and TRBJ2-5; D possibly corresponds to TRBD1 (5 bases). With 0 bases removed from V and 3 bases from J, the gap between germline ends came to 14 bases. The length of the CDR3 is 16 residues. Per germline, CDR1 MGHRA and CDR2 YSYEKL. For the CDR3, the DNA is TGCGCCAGCAGCCAAGATAGGGGCAGTTTCAAAGAGACCCAGTACTTC. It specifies CASSQDRGSFKETQYF.

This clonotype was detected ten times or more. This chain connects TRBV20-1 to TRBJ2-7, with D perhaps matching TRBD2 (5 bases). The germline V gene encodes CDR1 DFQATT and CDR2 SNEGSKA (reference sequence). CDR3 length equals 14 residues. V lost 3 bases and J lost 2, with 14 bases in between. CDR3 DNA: TGCAGTGCTAGTCGGGGTTCCATCACCTACGAGCAGTACTTC. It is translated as CSASRGSITYEQYF.

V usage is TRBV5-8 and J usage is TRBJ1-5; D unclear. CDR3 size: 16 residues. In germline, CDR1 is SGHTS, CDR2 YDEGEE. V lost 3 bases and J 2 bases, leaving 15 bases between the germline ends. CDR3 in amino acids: CASSYRAPEGNQPQHF. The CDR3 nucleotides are TGTGCCAGCAGCTACCGGGCCCCCGAGGGCAATCAGCCCCAGCATTTT.

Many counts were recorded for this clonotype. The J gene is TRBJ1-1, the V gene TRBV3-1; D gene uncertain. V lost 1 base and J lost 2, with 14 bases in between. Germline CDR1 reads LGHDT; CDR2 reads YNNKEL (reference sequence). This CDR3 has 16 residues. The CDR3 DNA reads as TGTGCCAGCAGCCAAGGGGAATGGGCCTTAAACACTGAAGCTTTCTTT. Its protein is CASSQGEWALNTEAFF.

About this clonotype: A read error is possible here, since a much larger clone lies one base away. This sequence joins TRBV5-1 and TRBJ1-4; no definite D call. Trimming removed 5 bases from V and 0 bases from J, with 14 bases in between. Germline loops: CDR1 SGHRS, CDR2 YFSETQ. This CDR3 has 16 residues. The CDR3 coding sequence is TGCGCCAGCAGTCTTATGGCGTCTGCAACTAATGAAAAACTGTTTTTT. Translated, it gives CASSLMASATNEKLFF.

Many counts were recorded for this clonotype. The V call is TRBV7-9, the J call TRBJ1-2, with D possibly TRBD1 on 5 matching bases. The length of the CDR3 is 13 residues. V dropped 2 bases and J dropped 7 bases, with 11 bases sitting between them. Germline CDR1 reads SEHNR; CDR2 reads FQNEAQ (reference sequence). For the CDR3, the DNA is TGTGCCAGCAGCTTATTACAGGATGGTGGCTACACCTTC. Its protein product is CASSLLQDGGYTF.

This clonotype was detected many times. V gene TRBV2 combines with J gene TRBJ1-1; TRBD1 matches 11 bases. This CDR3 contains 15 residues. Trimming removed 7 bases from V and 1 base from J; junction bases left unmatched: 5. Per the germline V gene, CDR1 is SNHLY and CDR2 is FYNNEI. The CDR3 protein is CASIRDRGSNTEAFF. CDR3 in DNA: TGTGCCAGCATCCGGGACAGGGGGTCGAACACTGAAGCTTTCTTT.

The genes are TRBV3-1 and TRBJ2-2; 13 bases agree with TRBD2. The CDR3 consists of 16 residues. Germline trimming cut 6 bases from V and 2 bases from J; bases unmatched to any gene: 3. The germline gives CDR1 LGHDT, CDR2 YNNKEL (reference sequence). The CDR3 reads CASRTSGRDNTGELFF. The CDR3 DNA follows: TGTGCCAGCAGAACTAGCGGGAGGGACAACACCGGGGAGCTGTTTTTT.

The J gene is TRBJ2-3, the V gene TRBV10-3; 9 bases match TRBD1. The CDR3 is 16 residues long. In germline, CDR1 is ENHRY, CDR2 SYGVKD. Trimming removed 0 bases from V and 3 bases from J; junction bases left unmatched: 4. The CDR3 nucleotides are TGTGCCATCAGTGAGTCCCCCGGGACAGGGACAGATACGCAGTATTTT. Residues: CAISESPGTGTDTQYF.

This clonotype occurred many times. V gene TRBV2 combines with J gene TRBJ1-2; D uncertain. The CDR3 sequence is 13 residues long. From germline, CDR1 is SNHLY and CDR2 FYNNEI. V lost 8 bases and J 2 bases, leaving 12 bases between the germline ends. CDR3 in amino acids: CASGGSMNYGYTF. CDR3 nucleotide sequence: TGTGCCAGCGGTGGAAGCATGAACTATGGCTACACCTTC.

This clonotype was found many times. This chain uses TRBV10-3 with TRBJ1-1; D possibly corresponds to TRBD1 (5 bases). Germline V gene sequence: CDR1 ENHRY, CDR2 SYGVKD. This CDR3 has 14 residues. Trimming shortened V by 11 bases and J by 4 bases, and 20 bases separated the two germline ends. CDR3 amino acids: CALKWGMRSTEAFF. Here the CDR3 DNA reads TGTGCCCTCAAGTGGGGGATGCGGTCCACTGAAGCTTTCTTT.

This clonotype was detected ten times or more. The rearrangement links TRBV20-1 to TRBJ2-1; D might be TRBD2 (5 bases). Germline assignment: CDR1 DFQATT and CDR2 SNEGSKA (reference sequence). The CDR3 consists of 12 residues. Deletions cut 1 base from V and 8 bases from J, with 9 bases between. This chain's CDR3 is CSARGAVHEQFF. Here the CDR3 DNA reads TGCAGTGCTAGAGGAGCGGTACATGAGCAGTTCTTC.

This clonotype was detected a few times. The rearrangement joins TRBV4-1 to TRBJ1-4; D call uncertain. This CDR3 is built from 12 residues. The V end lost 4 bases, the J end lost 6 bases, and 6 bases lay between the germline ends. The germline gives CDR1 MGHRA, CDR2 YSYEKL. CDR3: CASSPSYEKLFF. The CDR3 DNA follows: TGCGCCAGCAGCCCCTCGTATGAAAAACTGTTTTTT.

The CDR3 loop is CASSSGPTTGELFF. DNA for the CDR3: TGTGCCAGCAGCTCGGGACCCACAACCGGGGAGCTGTTTTTT. The chain joins TRBV5-4 to TRBJ2-2, with D perhaps given as TRBD1 or TRBD2 (5 bases each). This CDR3 is 14 amino acids long. Trimming shortened V by 3 bases and J by 5 bases, and 11 bases separated the two germline ends. The germline CDR1 and CDR2 sequences are SGHNT and YYREEE (reference sequence).

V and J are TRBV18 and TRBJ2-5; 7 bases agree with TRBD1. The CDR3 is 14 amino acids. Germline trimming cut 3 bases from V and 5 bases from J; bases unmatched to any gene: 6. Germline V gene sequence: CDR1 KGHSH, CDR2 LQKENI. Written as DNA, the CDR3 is TGTGCCAGCTCACCGTCAGGGGGTACGGAGACCCAGTACTTC. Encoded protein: CASSPSGGTETQYF. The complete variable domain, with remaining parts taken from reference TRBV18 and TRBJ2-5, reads NAGVMQNPRHLVRRRGQEARLRCSPMKGHSHVYWYRQLPEEGLKFMVYLQKENIIDESGMPKERFSAEFPKEGPSILRIQQVVRGDSAAYFCASSPSGGTETQYFGPGTRLLVL.

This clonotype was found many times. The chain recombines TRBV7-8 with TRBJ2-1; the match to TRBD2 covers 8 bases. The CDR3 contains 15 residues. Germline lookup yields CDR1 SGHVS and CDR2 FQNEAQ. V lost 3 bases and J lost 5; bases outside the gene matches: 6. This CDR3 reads CASSFLAGNDNEQFF. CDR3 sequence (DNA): TGTGCCAGCAGCTTCTTAGCGGGAAACGACAATGAGCAGTTCTTC.

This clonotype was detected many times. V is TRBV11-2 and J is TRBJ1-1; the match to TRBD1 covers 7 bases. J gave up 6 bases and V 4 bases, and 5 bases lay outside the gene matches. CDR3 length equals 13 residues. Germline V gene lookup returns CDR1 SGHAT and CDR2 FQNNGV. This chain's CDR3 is CASSSGGIPEAFF. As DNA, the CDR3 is TGTGCCAGCAGCTCAGGGGGGATCCCTGAAGCTTTCTTT.

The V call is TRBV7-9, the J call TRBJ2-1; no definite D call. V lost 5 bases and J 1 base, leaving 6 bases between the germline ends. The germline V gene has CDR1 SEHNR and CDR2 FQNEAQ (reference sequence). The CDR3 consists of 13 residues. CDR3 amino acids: CASSTGSYNEQFF. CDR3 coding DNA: TGTGCCAGCAGCACCGGTTCCTACAATGAGCAGTTCTTC.

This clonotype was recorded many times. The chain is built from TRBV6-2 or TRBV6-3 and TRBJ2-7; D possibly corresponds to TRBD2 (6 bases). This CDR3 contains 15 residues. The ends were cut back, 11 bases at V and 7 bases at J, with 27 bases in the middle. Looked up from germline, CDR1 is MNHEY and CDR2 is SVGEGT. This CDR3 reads CAHSARTSGVGEQYF. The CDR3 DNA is TGTGCCCACTCAGCGCGGACGTCGGGGGTGGGAGAGCAGTACTTC.

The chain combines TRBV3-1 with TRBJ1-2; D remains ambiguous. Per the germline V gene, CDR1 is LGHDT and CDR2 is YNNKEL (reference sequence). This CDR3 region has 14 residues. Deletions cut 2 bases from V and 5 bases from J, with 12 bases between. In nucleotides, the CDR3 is TGTGCCAGCAGCCAACTGGGCTCCTATTATGGCTACACCTTC. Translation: CASSQLGSYYGYTF.

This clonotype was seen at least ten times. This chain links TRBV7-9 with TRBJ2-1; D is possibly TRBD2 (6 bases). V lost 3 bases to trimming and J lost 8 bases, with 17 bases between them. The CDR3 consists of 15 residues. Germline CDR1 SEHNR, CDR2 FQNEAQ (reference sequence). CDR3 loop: CASSLGGTFFDEQFF. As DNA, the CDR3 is TGTGCCAGCAGCTTGGGCGGGACTTTCTTTGATGAGCAGTTCTTC.

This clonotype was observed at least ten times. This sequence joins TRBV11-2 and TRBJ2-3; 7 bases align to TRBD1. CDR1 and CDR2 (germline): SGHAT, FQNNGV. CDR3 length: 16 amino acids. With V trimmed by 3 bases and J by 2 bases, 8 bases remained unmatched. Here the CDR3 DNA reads TGTGCCAGCAGCTTGACTACAGGGGTGGTCACAGATACGCAGTATTTT. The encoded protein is CASSLTTGVVTDTQYF.

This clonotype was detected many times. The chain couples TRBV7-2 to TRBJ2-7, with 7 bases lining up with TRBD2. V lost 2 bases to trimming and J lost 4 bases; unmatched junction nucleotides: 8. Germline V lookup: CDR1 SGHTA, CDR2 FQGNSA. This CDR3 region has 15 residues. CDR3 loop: CASSLRVSGHYEQYF. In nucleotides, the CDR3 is TGTGCCAGCAGCTTACGGGTTAGCGGGCATTACGAGCAGTACTTC.

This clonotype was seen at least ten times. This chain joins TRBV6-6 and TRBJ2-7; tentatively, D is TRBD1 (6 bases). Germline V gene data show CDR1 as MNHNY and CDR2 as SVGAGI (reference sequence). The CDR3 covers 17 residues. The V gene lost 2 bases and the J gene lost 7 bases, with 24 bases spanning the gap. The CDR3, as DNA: TGTGCCAGCAGTTACCAACCACCGGGACAAGCAGGGAAAGAGCAGTACTTC. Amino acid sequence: CASSYQPPGQAGKEQYF.

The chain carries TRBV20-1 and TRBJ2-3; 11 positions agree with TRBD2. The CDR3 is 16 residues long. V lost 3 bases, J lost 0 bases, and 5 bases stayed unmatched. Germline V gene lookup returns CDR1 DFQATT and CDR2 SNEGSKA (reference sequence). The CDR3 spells CSASPASGRSTDTQYF. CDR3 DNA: TGCAGTGCTAGTCCCGCTAGCGGGAGGAGCACAGATACGCAGTATTTT.

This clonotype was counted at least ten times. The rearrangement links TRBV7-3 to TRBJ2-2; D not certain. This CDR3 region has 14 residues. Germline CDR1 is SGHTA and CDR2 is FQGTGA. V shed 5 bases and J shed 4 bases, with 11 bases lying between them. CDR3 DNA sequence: TGTGCCAGCAGCCGAACCCGAGGCACCGGGGAGCTGTTTTTT. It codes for CASSRTRGTGELFF.